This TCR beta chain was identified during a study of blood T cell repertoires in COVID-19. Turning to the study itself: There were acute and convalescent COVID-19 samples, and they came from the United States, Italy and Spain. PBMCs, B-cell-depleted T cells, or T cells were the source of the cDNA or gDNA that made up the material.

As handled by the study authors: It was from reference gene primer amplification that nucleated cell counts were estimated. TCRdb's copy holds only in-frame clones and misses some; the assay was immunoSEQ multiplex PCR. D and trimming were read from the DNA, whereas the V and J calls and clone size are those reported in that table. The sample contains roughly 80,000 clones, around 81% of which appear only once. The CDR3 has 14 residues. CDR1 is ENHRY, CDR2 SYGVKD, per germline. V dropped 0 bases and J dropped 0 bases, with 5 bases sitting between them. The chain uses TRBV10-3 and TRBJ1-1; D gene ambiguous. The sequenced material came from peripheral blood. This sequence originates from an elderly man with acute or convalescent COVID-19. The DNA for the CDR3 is TGTGCCATCAGTGAGTCCTATTTGAACACTGAAGCTTTCTTT. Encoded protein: CAISESYLNTEAFF.